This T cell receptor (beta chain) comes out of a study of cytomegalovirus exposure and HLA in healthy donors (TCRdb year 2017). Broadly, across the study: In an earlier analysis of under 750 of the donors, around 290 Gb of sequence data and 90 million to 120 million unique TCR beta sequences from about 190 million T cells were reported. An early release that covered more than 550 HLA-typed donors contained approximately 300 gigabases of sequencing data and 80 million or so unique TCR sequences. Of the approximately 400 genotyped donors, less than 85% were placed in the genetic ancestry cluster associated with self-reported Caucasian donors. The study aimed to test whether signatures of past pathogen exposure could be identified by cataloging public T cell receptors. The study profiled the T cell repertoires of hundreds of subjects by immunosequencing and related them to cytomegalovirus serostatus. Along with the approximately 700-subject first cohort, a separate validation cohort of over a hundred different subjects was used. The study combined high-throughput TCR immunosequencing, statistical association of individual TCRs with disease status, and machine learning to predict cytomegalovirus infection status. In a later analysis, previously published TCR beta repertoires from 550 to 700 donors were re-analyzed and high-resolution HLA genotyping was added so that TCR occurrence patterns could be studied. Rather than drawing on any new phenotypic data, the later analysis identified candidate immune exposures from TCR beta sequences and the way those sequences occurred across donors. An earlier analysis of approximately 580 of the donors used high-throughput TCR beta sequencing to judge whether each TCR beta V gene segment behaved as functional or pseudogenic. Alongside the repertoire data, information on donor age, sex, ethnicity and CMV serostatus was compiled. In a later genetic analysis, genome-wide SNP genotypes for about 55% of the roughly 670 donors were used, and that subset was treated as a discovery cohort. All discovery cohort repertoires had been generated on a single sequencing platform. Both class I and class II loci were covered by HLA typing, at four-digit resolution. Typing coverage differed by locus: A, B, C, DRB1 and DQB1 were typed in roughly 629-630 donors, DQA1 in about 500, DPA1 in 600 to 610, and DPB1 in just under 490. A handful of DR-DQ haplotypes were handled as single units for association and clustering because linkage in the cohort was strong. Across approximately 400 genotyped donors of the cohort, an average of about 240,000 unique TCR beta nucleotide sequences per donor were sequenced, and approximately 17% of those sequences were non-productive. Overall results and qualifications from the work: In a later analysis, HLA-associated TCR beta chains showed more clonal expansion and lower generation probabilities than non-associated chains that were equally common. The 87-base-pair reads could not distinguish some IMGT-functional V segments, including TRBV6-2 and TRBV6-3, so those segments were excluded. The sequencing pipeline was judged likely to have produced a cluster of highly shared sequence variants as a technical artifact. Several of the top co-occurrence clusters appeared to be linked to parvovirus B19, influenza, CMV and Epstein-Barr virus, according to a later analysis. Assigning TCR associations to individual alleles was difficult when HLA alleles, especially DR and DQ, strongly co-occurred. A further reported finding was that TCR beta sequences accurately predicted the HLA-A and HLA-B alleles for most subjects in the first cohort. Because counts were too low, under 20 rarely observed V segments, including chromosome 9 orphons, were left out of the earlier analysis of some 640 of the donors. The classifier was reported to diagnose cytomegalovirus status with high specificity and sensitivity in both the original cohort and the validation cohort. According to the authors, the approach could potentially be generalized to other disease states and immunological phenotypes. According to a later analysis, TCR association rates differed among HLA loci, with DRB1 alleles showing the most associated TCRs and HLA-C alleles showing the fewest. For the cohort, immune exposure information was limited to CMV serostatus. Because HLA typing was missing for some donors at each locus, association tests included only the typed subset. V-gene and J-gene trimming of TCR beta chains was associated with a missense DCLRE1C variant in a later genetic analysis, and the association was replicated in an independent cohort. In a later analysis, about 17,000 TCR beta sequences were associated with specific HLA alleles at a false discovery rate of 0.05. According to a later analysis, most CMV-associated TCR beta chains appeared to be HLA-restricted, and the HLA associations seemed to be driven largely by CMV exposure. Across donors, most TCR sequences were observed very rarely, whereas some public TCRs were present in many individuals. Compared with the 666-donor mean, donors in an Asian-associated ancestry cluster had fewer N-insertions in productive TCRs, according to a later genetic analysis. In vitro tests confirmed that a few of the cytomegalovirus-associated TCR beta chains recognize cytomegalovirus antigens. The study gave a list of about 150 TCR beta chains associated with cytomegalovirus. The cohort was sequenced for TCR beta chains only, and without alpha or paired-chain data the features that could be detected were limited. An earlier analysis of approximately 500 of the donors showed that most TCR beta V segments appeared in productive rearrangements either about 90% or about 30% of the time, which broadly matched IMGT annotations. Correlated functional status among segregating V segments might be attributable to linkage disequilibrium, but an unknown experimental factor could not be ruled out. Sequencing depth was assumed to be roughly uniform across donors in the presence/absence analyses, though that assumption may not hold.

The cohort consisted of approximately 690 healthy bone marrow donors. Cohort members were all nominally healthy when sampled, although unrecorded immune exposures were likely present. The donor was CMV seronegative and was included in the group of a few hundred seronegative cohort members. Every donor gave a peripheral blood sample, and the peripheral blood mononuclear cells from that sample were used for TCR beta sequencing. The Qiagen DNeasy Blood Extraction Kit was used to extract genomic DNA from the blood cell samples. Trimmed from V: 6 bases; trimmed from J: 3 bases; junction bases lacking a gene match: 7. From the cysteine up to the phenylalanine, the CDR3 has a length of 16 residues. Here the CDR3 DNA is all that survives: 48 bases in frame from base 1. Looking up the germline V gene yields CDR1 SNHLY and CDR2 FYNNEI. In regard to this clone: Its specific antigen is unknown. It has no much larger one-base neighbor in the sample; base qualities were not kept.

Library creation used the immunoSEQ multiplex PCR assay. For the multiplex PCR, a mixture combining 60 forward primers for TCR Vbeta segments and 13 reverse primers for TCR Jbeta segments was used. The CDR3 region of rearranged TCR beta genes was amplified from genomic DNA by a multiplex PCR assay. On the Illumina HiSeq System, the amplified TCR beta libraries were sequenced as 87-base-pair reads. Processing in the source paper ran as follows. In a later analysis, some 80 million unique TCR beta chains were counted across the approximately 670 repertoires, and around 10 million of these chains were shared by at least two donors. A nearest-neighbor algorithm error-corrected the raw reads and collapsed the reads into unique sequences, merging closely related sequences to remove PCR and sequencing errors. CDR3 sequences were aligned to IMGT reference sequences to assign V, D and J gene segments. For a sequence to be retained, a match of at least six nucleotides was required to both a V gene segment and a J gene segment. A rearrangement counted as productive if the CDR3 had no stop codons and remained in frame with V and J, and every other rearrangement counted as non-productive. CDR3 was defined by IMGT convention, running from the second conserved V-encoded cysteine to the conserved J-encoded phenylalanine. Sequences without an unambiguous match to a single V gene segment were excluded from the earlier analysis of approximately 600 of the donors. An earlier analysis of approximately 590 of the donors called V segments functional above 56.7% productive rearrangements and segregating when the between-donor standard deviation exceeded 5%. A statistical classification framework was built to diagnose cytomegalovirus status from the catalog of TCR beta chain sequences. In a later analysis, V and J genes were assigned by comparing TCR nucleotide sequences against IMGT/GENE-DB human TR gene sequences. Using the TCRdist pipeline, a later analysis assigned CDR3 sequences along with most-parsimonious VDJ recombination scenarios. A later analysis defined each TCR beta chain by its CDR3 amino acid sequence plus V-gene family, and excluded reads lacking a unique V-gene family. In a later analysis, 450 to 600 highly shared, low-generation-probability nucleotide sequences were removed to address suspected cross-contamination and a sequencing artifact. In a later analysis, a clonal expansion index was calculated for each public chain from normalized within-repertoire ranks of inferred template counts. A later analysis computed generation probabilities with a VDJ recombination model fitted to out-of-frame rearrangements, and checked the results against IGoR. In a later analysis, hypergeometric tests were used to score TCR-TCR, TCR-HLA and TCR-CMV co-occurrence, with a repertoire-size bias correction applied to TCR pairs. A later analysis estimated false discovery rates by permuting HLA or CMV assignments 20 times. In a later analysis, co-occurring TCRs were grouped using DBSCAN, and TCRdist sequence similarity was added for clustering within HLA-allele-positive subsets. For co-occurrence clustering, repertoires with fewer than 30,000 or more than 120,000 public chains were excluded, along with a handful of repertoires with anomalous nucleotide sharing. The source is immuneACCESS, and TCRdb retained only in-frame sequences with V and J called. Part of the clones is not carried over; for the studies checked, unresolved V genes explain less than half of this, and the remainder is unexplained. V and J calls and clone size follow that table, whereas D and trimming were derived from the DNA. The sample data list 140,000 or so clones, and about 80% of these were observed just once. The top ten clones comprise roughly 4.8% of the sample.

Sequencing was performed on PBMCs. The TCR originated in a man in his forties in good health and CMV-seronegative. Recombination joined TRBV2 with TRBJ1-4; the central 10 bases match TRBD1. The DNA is TGTGCCAGCAGGAGGGACAGGGGCCTACCTAATGAAAAACTGTTTTTT. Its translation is CASRRDRGLPNEKLFF.